These 9 T cell receptor beta chains were sequenced from one sample in a study of CD8+ T cells in alopecia areata. Reverse transcription of extracted RNA yielded cDNA, which provided the sequencing template. Sequencing was performed with immunoSEQ multiplex PCR; in TCRdb, only in-frame clones are kept and a portion is missing. This table has about 190,000 clones, 60% appearing once. Treatment described: oral pan-JAK inhibitor, 5-10 mg twice daily. Sequencing was performed on CD4+ T cells sorted from blood, taken at week 24, from a patient treated with tofacitinib. The receptors here all came from a human donor with alopecia areata.

By share, this clone counts as medium-sized (0.01 to 0.1%). This rearrangement joins TRBV7-3 to TRBJ2-5, with 8 positions matching TRBD1. This CDR3 contains 13 residues. V was pared by 6 bases and J by 4 bases, with 4 bases of the junction left unmatched. Germline CDR1 SGHTA, CDR2 FQGTGA. Here the CDR3 DNA reads TGTGCCAGCAGTTCAGACAGGGGAGAGACCCAGTACTTC. It translates to CASSSDRGETQYF.

The J gene is TRBJ2-7, the V gene TRBV5-4; D could derive from TRBD1 or TRBD2 (5 bases each). Germline CDR1 reads SGHNT; CDR2 reads YYREEE (reference sequence). The CDR3 is 14 amino acids. Trimming took off 4 bases at V and 3 bases at J, with 14 bases between the two ends. The CDR3 DNA is TGTGCCAGCAGCGCAGGTGGGGGTATCTACGAGCAGTACTTC. Encoded protein: CASSAGGGIYEQYF.

This clone was recorded a few times. The chain recombines TRBV7-2 with TRBJ1-2; 7 bases are a match to TRBD1. The V gene's germline CDR1 is SGHTA and CDR2 FQGNSA. CDR3 length equals 17 residues. V was pared by 5 bases and J by 7 bases, with 19 bases of the junction left unmatched. As DNA, the CDR3 is TGTGCCAGCAGCCCGTATACTGGGACAGTTTCCTCGGGTGGCTACACCTTC. This sequence encodes CASSPYTGTVSSGGYTF. Combining the CDR3 with reference TRBV7-2 and TRBJ1-2 gives the whole variable domain GAGVSQSPSNKVTEKGKDVELRCDPISGHTALYWYRQSLGQGLEFLIYFQGNSAPDKSGLPSDRFSAERTGGSVSTLTIQRTQQEDSAVYLCASSPYTGTVSSGGYTFGSGTRLTVV.

Here the CDR3 reads CASSRGQSANQPQHF. The CDR3 coding sequence is TGTGCTAGTTCCCGGGGGCAGTCGGCCAATCAGCCCCAGCATTTT. This sequence joins TRBV12-5 and TRBJ1-5; TRBD1 is a possible D gene (6 bases). The CDR3 spans 15 residues. V shed 8 bases and J shed 3 bases, with 17 bases lying between them. Germline V gene lookup returns CDR1 LGHNT and CDR2 FRNRAP.

The rearrangement uses TRBV19 and TRBJ1-2, with 12 bases identical to TRBD1. CDR1 is LNHDA, CDR2 SQIVND, per germline (reference sequence). This CDR3 is 13 amino acids long. The J segment lost 8 bases and the V segment lost 8 bases, leaving 6 bases of the junction unmatched. CDR3: CASGDRGRRGYTF. DNA of the CDR3: TGTGCCAGTGGGGACAGGGGGCGACGAGGCTACACCTTC.

The DNA for the CDR3 is TGCAGCGTTATCCAGGGGGCGTATGGCTACACCTTC. Translating gives CSVIQGAYGYTF. The chain carries TRBV29-1 and TRBJ1-2; 8 nucleotides line up with TRBD1. The V gene's germline CDR1 is SQVTM and CDR2 ANQGSEA. The CDR3 loop spans 12 amino acids. V was clipped by 5 bases and J by 5 bases; unmatched bases: 4.

The V and J genes are TRBV7-8 and TRBJ1-2; 9 bases align to TRBD1. The CDR3 covers 14 residues. Germline V gene lookup returns CDR1 SGHVS and CDR2 FQNEAQ. The junction had 4 bases not matched to a gene; V was cut back by 0 bases and J by 8 bases. The CDR3 DNA is TGTGCCAGCAGCTTAGCAGGACAGGGGCAAGGCTACACCTTC. It encodes CASSLAGQGQGYTF.

The gene calls are TRBV9 and TRBJ2-2, with a tentative D call TRBD2 (5 bases). Germline lookup yields CDR1 SGDLS and CDR2 YYNGEE. The CDR3 extends over 16 amino acids. Trimming shortened V by 0 bases and J by 5 bases, and 14 bases separated the two germline ends. The DNA of the CDR3 is TGTGCCAGCAGCGTAGAGGCAGCCCCGGGGACCGGGGAGCTGTTTTTT. This gives the protein CASSVEAAPGTGELFF.

V and J are TRBV11-3 and TRBJ2-5; 9 nucleotides line up with TRBD1. Near its end, the DNA agrees better with TRBJ2-7, so the J call may be wrong. The CDR3 totals 17 residues. Germline-derived CDR1 and CDR2 are SGHNT and YENEEA. The CDR3 DNA is TGTGCCAGCAGCTTAGGAGAGAGGCGACAGGGGGCCTACGAGCAGTACTTC. Translating it yields CASSLGERRQGAYEQYF.